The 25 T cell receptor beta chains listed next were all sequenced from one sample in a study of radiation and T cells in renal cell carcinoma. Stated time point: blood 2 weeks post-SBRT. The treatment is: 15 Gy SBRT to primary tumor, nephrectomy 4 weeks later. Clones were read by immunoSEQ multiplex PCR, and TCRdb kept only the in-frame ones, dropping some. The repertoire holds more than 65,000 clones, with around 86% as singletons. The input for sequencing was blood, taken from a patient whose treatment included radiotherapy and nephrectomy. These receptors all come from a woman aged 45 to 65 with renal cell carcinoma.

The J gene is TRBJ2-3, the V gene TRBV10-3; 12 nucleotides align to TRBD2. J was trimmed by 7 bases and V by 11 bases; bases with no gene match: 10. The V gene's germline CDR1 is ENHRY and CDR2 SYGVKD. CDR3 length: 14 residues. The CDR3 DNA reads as TGTGCCGTCCGCCTAGCGGGAGGGGGAAATACGCAGTATTTT. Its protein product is CAVRLAGGGNTQYF.

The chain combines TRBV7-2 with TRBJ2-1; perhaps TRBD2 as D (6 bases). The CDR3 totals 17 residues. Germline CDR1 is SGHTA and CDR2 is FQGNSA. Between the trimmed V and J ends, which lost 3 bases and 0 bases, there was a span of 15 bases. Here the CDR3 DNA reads TGTGCCAGCAGCTTCCCCTTAGCGGCCCTCTCCTACAATGAGCAGTTCTTC. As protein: CASSFPLAALSYNEQFF.

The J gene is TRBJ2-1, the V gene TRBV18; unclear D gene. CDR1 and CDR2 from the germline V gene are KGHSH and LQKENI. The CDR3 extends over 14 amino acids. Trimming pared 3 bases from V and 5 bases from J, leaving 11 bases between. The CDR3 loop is CASSPSSSNNEQFF. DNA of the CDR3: TGTGCCAGCTCACCGTCCTCGTCAAACAATGAGCAGTTCTTC.

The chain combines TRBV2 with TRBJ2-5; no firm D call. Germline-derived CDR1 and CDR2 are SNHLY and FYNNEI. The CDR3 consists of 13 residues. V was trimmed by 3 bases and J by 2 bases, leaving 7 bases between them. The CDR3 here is CASSERLQETQYF. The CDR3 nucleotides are TGTGCCAGCAGTGAGAGGCTACAAGAGACCCAGTACTTC.

CDR3 residues: CSASTGNEQYF. In DNA, the CDR3 is TGCAGTGCTTCTACAGGGAACGAGCAGTACTTC. The rearrangement uses TRBV20-1 and TRBJ2-5, with a tentative D call TRBD1 (6 bases). The J call is doubtful: the DNA matches TRBJ2-7 better. The CDR3 consists of 11 residues. Germline V gives CDR1 DFQATT, CDR2 SNEGSKA (reference sequence).

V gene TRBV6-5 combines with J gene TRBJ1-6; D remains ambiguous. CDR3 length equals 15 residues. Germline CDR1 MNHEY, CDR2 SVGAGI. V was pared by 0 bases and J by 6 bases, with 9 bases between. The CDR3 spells CASSYSRRSNSPLHF. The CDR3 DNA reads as TGTGCCAGCAGTTACTCCCGCAGGAGTAATTCACCCCTCCACTTT.

The CDR3 DNA follows: TGTGCCAGCAGCTTAGACCTCTCGGCCCCGCAGTATTTT. This codes for CASSLDLSAPQYF. The chain uses TRBV7-2 and TRBJ2-3; D is undetermined. Trimming shortened V by 1 base and J by 10 bases, and 12 bases separated the two germline ends. CDR1 is SGHTA and CDR2 is FQGNSA in the germline V gene. There are 13 residues in the CDR3.

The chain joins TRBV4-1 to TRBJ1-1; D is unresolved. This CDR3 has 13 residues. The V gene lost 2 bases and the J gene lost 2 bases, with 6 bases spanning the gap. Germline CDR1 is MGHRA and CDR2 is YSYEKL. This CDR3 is CASSQLSNTEAFF. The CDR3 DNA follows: TGCGCCAGCAGCCAACTGAGTAACACTGAAGCTTTCTTT.

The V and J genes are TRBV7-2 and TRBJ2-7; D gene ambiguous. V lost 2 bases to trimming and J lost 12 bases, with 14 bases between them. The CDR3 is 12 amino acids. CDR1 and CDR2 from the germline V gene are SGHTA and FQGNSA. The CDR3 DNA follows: TGTGCCAGCAGCTTAAGTGGAGTTACGGCGTACTTC. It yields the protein CASSLSGVTAYF.

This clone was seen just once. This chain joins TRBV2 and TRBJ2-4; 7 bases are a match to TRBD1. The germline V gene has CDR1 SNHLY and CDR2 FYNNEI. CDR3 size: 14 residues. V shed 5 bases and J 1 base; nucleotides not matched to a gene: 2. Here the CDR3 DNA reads TGTGCCAGCAGTTTACAGGGGGCCAAAAACATTCAGTACTTC. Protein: CASSLQGAKNIQYF.

The CDR3 here is CASVRASNYGYTF. The CDR3 region has the DNA TGTGCCAGCGTACGTGCCTCTAACTATGGCTACACCTTC. V is TRBV2 and J is TRBJ1-2; D is uncertain. Germline V gives CDR1 SNHLY, CDR2 FYNNEI. This CDR3 is built from 13 residues. Trimming took off 8 bases at V and 0 bases at J, with 10 bases between the two ends.

Written as DNA, the CDR3 is TGTGCCAGCAGTGAAGGGTGGGCAGGGGGACGCAATGAGCAGTTCTTC. This translates into CASSEGWAGGRNEQFF. The genes are TRBV2 and TRBJ2-1, with 7 bases that match TRBD1. Trimming at V came to 1 base and at J to 6 bases, leaving 9 bases not matched to a gene. Germline V CDR1 and CDR2: SNHLY, FYNNEI. CDR3 size: 16 residues.

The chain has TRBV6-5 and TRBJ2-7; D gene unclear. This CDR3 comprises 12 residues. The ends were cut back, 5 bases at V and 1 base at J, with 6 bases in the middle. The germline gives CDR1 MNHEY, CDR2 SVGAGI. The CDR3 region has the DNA TGTGCCAGCAGTGGAGTTTCCTACGAGCAGTACTTC. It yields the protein CASSGVSYEQYF.

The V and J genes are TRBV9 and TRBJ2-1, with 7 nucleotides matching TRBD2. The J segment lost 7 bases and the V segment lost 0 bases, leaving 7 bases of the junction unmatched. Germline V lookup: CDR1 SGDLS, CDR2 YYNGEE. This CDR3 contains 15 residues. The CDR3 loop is CASSVEGRESNEQFF. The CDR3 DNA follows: TGTGCCAGCAGCGTAGAAGGGCGGGAGTCGAATGAGCAGTTCTTC. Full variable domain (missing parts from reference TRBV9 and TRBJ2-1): DSGVTQTPKHLITATGQRVTLRCSPRSGDLSVYWYQQSLDQGLQFLIQYYNGEERAKGNILERFSAQQFPDLHSELNLSSLELGDSALYFCASSVEGRESNEQFFGPGTRLTVL.

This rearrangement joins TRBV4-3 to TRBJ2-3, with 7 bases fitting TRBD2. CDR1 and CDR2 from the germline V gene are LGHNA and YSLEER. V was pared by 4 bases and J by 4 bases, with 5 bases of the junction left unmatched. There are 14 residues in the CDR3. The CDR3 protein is CASSPRGGSDTQYF. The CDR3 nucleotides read TGCGCCAGCAGCCCCCGGGGAGGGTCAGATACGCAGTATTTT.

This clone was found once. The chain's CDR3 is CASTRSGRTGEQFF. The CDR3 DNA is TGTGCCAGCACCCGTAGCGGGAGGACGGGTGAGCAGTTCTTC. The genes are TRBV6-5 and TRBJ2-1; TRBD2 aligns across 10 bases. Trimming at V came to 7 bases and at J to 9 bases, leaving 9 bases not matched to a gene. The germline V gene encodes CDR1 MNHEY and CDR2 SVGAGI. The CDR3 runs 14 residues.

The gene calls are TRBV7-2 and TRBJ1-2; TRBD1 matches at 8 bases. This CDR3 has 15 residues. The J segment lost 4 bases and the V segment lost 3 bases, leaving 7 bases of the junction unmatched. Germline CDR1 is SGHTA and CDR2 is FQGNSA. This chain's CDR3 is CASSFQTGDAYGYTF. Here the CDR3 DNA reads TGTGCCAGCAGCTTTCAGACAGGGGACGCCTATGGCTACACCTTC.

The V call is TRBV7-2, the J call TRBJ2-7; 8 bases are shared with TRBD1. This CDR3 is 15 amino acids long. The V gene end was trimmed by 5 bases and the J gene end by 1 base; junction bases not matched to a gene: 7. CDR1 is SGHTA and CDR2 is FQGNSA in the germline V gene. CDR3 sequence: CASSVDRVGSYEQYF. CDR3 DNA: TGTGCCAGCAGCGTGGACAGGGTCGGGTCCTACGAGCAGTACTTC. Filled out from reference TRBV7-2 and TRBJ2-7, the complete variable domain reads GAGVSQSPSNKVTEKGKDVELRCDPISGHTALYWYRQSLGQGLEFLIYFQGNSAPDKSGLPSDRFSAERTGGSVSTLTIQRTQQEDSAVYLCASSVDRVGSYEQYFGPGTRLTVT.

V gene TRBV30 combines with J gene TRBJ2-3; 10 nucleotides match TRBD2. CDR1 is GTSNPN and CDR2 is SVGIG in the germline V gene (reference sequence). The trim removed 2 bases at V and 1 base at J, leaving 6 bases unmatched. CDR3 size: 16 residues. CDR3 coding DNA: TGTGCCTGGAGTCCCTTAGCGGGGGGCGGCACAGATACGCAGTATTTT. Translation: CAWSPLAGGGTDTQYF. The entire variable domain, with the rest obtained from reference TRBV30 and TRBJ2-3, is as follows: SQTIHQWPATLVQPVGSPLSLECTVEGTSNPNLYWYRQAAGRGLQLLFYSVGIGQISSEVPQNLSASRPQDRQFILSSKKLLLSDSGFYLCAWSPLAGGGTDTQYFGPGTRLTVL.

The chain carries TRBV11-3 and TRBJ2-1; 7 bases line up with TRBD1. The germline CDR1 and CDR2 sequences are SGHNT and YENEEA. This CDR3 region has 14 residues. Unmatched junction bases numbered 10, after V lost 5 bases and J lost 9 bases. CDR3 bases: TGTGCCAGCAGCACCCGACAGGGCTGGGGTGAGCAGTTCTTC. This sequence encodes CASSTRQGWGEQFF.

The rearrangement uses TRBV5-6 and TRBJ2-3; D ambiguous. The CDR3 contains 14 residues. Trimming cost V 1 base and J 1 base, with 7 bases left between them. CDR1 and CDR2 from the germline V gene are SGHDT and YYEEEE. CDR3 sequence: CASSLPGRTDTQYF. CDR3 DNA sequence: TGTGCCAGCAGCTTGCCGGGTCGCACAGATACGCAGTATTTT. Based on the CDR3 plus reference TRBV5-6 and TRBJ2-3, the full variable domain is DAGVTQSPTHLIKTRGQQVTLRCSPKSGHDTVSWYQQALGQGPQFIFQYYEEEERQRGNFPDRFSGHQFPNYSSELNVNALLLGDSALYLCASSLPGRTDTQYFGPGTRLTVL.

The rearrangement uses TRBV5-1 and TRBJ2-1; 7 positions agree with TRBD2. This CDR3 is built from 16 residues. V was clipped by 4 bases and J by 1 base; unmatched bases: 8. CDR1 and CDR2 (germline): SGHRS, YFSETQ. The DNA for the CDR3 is TGCGCCAGCAGCCCCCCCACGGGAGGATCCTACAATGAGCAGTTCTTC. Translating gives CASSPPTGGSYNEQFF.

The CDR3 sequence: CASTERGRIANEKLFF. DNA of the CDR3: TGTGCCAGTACCGAACGGGGGCGGATAGCTAATGAAAAACTGTTTTTT. The genes are TRBV19 and TRBJ1-4, with D possibly matching TRBD1 (6 bases). The CDR3 sequence is 16 residues long. Per the germline V gene, CDR1 is LNHDA and CDR2 is SQIVND (reference sequence). V gave up 7 bases and J gave up 3 bases, with 18 bases separating them.

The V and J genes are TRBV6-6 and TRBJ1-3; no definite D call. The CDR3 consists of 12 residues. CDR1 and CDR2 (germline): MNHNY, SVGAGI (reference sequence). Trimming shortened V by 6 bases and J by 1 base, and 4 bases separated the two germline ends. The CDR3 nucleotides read TGTGCCAGCAGGCGGTCTGGAAACACCATATATTTT. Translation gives CASRRSGNTIYF.

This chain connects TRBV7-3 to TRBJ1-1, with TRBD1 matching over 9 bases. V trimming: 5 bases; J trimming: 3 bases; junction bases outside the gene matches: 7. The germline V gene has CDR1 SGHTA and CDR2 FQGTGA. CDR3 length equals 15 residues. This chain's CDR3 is CASSLTGGIYTEAFF. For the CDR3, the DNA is TGTGCCAGCAGCCTCACAGGGGGCATTTACACTGAAGCTTTCTTT.